This passage covers 30 T cell receptor beta chains from one sample sequenced in a study of T cells after somatic rescue of genetic block. The table came from immunoSEQ multiplex PCR; TCRdb's copy has only in-frame clones and leaves some out. Among approximately 10,000 clones listed, 60% to 85% were seen once. What was sequenced was peripheral blood mononuclear cells (PBMCs). The receptors derive from a boy aged 10-17 years.

Within the sample, this clone is medium-sized. The chain carries TRBV6-1 and TRBJ1-4, with 9 bases matching TRBD1. Germline V lookup: CDR1 MNHNS, CDR2 SASEGT. The CDR3 consists of 18 residues. Trimming removed 1 base from V and 9 bases from J; junction bases left unmatched: 15. CDR3 nucleotide sequence: TGTGCCAGCAGTGAAGAGGGGCAACAGGGGGCTGGGGAGAAAAAACTGTTTTTT. Translation: CASSEEGQQGAGEKKLFF.

The gene calls are TRBV5-6 and TRBJ1-4, with 8 bases aligning to TRBD1. The germline CDR1 and CDR2 sequences are SGHDT and YYEEEE. V dropped 4 bases and J dropped 4; count of bases not matched to a gene: 6. The length of the CDR3 is 15 residues. The CDR3 DNA reads as TGTGCCAGCAGCCGCAAGGGACAGGATAATGAAAAACTGTTTTTT. Its translation is CASSRKGQDNEKLFF.

This chain links TRBV7-9 with TRBJ2-7; perhaps TRBD2 as D (5 bases). Trimming took off 4 bases at V and 3 bases at J, with 13 bases between the two ends. CDR1 and CDR2 (germline): SEHNR, FQNEAQ (reference sequence). CDR3 length equals 14 residues. The CDR3 reads CASSSMAGHYEQYF. CDR3 DNA: TGTGCCAGCAGCTCGATGGCGGGCCACTACGAGCAGTACTTC.

The chain combines TRBV19 with TRBJ2-7; no definite D call. V was shortened by 6 bases and J by 2 bases, with 11 bases between the two germline ends. This CDR3 region has 13 residues. CDR1 and CDR2 from the germline V gene are LNHDA and SQIVND (reference sequence). The CDR3 region is CASSRMGTYEQYF. CDR3 sequence (DNA): TGTGCCAGTAGCCGTATGGGTACCTACGAGCAGTACTTC.

V and J are TRBV10-3 and TRBJ2-5, with TRBD1 matching over 8 bases. This CDR3 contains 15 residues. V dropped 4 bases and J dropped 5; count of bases not matched to a gene: 9. The germline V gene encodes CDR1 ENHRY and CDR2 SYGVKD. The CDR3 nucleotides are TGTGCCATCAGTGCTGGACAGGGCTCAGGGGAGACCCAGTACTTC. Translation gives CAISAGQGSGETQYF.

V and J are TRBV30 and TRBJ2-7; perhaps TRBD1 as D (6 bases). The CDR3 sequence is 12 residues long. Germline V gene data show CDR1 as GTSNPN and CDR2 as SVGIG (reference sequence). Trimming shortened V by 4 bases and J by 6 bases, and 13 bases separated the two germline ends. The CDR3: CAWNPGVGEQYF. The CDR3 DNA reads as TGTGCCTGGAATCCAGGGGTAGGCGAGCAGTACTTC.

This clone appeared a single time. The chain links TRBV7-9 to TRBJ1-1, with D tentatively TRBD1 (6 bases). The V gene lost 3 bases and the J gene lost 1 base, with 15 bases spanning the gap. CDR3 length: 16 amino acids. Per the germline V gene, CDR1 is SEHNR and CDR2 is FQNEAQ (reference sequence). This CDR3 reads CASSFHRDTQNTEAFF. The CDR3 DNA follows: TGTGCCAGCAGCTTCCACCGGGACACCCAGAACACTGAAGCTTTCTTT.

This clone appeared a single time. V and J are TRBV5-1 and TRBJ2-1, with D unclear. Looked up from germline, CDR1 is SGHRS and CDR2 is YFSETQ. The CDR3 extends over 11 amino acids. The ends were cut back, 0 bases at V and 9 bases at J, with 4 bases in the middle. The CDR3 here is CASSLGPEQFF. The CDR3 nucleotides are TGCGCCAGCAGCTTGGGTCCTGAGCAGTTCTTC.

This rearrangement joins TRBV13 to TRBJ1-6; D uncertain. Germline V gene sequence: CDR1 PRHDT, CDR2 FYEKMQ (reference sequence). The CDR3 has 16 residues. V was pared by 3 bases and J by 0 bases, with 9 bases between. CDR3 in amino acids: CASSFGRPSYNSPLHF. Here the CDR3 DNA reads TGTGCCAGCAGCTTTGGGCGGCCCTCCTATAATTCACCCCTCCACTTT.

V is TRBV11-2 and J is TRBJ2-5, with TRBD1 matching 7 bases. With the DNA end fitting TRBJ2-7 better, the J assignment may be wrong. The germline V gene encodes CDR1 SGHAT and CDR2 FQNNGV. The CDR3 contains 14 residues. DNA for the CDR3: TGTGCCAGCAGCAGCCGACAGGGAATATACGAGCAGTACTTC. Its translation: CASSSRQGIYEQYF.

This chain uses TRBV28 with TRBJ1-5, with D unclear. The ends were cut back, 2 bases at V and 0 bases at J, with 8 bases in the middle. The germline V gene encodes CDR1 MDHEN and CDR2 SYDVKM. The CDR3 runs to 15 residues. In DNA form, the CDR3 reads TGTGCCAGCAGTTTAGCACAGTATAGCAATCAGCCCCAGCATTTT. Translation gives CASSLAQYSNQPQHF.

The chain combines TRBV19 with TRBJ2-7; perhaps TRBD1 as D (5 bases). Germline CDR1 LNHDA, CDR2 SQIVND (reference sequence). The CDR3 is made up of 14 amino acids. V was shortened by 5 bases and J by 2 bases, with 13 bases between the two germline ends. The CDR3 DNA reads TGTGCCAGTAGTCCGGACACTCCCCCCTACGAGCAGTACTTC. It is translated as CASSPDTPPYEQYF. Complete variable domain (other parts from reference TRBV19 and TRBJ2-7): DGGITQSPKYLFRKEGQNVTLSCEQNLNHDAMYWYRQDPGQGLRLIYYSQIVNDFQKGDIAEGYSVSREKKESFPLTVTSAQKNPTAFYLCASSPDTPPYEQYFGPGTRLTVT.

The J gene is TRBJ2-7, the V gene TRBV9, with TRBD1 matching over 7 bases. J was trimmed by 0 bases and V by 3 bases; bases with no gene match: 6. The CDR3 length is 15 residues. Germline values: CDR1 SGDLS, CDR2 YYNGEE. CDR3 nucleotide sequence: TGTGCCAGCAGCGCGACAGGGTTGAGCTCCTACGAGCAGTACTTC. Its translation is CASSATGLSSYEQYF.

This clone was detected a few times. CDR3 loop: CASSDRAGGETQYF. CDR3 coding DNA: TGTGCCAGCAGCGATCGGGCAGGGGGAGAGACCCAGTACTTC. V gene TRBV7-9 combines with J gene TRBJ2-5; 7 nucleotides match TRBD1. Per the germline V gene, CDR1 is SEHNR and CDR2 is FQNEAQ (reference sequence). V dropped 5 bases and J dropped 4; count of bases not matched to a gene: 7. The CDR3 totals 14 residues.

The CDR3 region is CASPCGGSGNTIYF. Here the CDR3 DNA reads TGTGCCAGCCCGTGTGGGGGGTCCGGAAACACCATATATTTT. This rearrangement joins TRBV27 to TRBJ1-3; D is perhaps TRBD1 (5 bases). The CDR3 contains 14 residues. V was trimmed by 8 bases and J by 4 bases, leaving 15 bases between them. The germline gives CDR1 MNHEY, CDR2 SMNVEV (reference sequence).

The chain combines TRBV5-4 with TRBJ2-5; maybe TRBD1 (5 bases). The CDR3 is made up of 14 amino acids. Trimming pared 4 bases from V and 1 base from J, leaving 11 bases between. In germline, CDR1 is SGHNT, CDR2 YYREEE (reference sequence). CDR3 nucleotides: TGTGCCAGCAGCAAGACAGCCTTCCAAGAGACCCAGTACTTC. It specifies CASSKTAFQETQYF.

The chain employs TRBV5-6 and TRBJ2-3; 13 bases agree with TRBD2. The length of the CDR3 is 16 residues. J gave up 6 bases and V 3 bases, and 7 bases lay outside the gene matches. CDR1 is SGHDT and CDR2 is YYEEEE in the germline V gene. The CDR3 loop is CASSWPTSGGSDTQYF. CDR3 nucleotide sequence: TGTGCCAGCAGCTGGCCGACTAGCGGGGGGAGTGATACGCAGTATTTT.

The chain recombines TRBV6-6 with TRBJ2-7; D is unclear. V was pared by 5 bases and J by 0 bases, with 8 bases between. The CDR3 is 13 amino acids. In germline, CDR1 is MNHNY, CDR2 SVGAGI (reference sequence). CDR3 region: CASSQDASYEQYF. The CDR3 bases are TGTGCCAGCAGTCAGGACGCCTCCTACGAGCAGTACTTC.

The table lists this clone with a few counts. The chain has TRBV9 and TRBJ1-4, with 10 bases aligning to TRBD1. This CDR3 has 19 residues. The germline CDR1 and CDR2 sequences are SGDLS and YYNGEE. V lost 4 bases, J lost 4 bases, and 16 bases stayed unmatched. In nucleotides, the CDR3 is TGTGCCAGCAGCCAAGATTTGCTCGGGACAGGGGCGGATAATGAAAAACTGTTTTTT. It is translated as CASSQDLLGTGADNEKLFF.

CDR3 coding DNA: TGTGCCAGCAGCTTAGGAGGTCACTACGAGCAGTACTTC. It encodes CASSLGGHYEQYF. The chain is built from TRBV11-2 and TRBJ2-7, with unresolved D. The V and J ends lost 1 base and 3 bases respectively, with 7 bases between them. There are 13 residues in the CDR3. In germline, CDR1 is SGHAT, CDR2 FQNNGV.

This chain links TRBV19 with TRBJ1-3; no definite D call. Germline CDR1 LNHDA, CDR2 SQIVND (reference sequence). The ends were cut back, 7 bases at V and 0 bases at J, with 7 bases in the middle. The CDR3 covers 13 residues. Here the CDR3 reads CASKRSSGNTIYF. In DNA, the CDR3 is TGTGCCAGTAAGAGGTCCTCTGGAAACACCATATATTTT.

J is TRBJ2-5 and V is TRBV11-2; D unresolved. Germline V gene sequence: CDR1 SGHAT, CDR2 FQNNGV. The CDR3 totals 15 residues. Trimming left V 3 bases short and J 1 base short, with 12 bases between. CDR3 bases: TGTGCCAGCAGCTTTGGTGTCTACCGCCAAGAGACCCAGTACTTC. It is translated as CASSFGVYRQETQYF. Filled out from reference TRBV11-2 and TRBJ2-5, the complete variable domain reads EAGVAQSPRYKIIEKRQSVAFWCNPISGHATLYWYQQILGQGPKLLIQFQNNGVVDDSQLPKDRFSAERLKGVDSTLKIQPAKLEDSAVYLCASSFGVYRQETQYFGPGTRLLVL.

By sample share, this clone is large. The chain uses TRBV15 and TRBJ1-2, with 9 bases lining up with TRBD1. Germline trimming cut 3 bases from V and 4 bases from J; bases unmatched to any gene: 9. This CDR3 is built from 16 residues. The germline CDR1 and CDR2 sequences are LNHNV and YYDKDF (reference sequence). CDR3 sequence: CATSSSTGGVPYGYTF. The CDR3 region has the DNA TGTGCCACCAGCAGTTCGACAGGGGGTGTCCCCTATGGCTACACCTTC.

This chain connects TRBV10-1 to TRBJ2-6; 8 nucleotides match TRBD1. The CDR3 is made up of 17 amino acids. V shed 7 bases, J shed 0 bases, and the junction held 8 bases outside the gene matches. CDR1 and CDR2 from the germline V gene are WNHNN and SYGVQD (reference sequence). CDR3 bases: TGCGCCAGCACCTTATGGGACAGGCCCTCTGGGGCCAACGTCCTGACTTTC. Protein sequence: CASTLWDRPSGANVLTF.

J is TRBJ2-1 and V is TRBV27; 13 bases agree with TRBD2. V was clipped by 3 bases and J by 10 bases; unmatched bases: 9. From germline, CDR1 is MNHEY and CDR2 SMNVEV (reference sequence). This CDR3 contains 16 residues. The CDR3 sequence: CASSFWTSGSSGEQFF. CDR3 coding DNA: TGTGCCAGCAGTTTCTGGACTAGCGGGAGTAGCGGGGAGCAGTTCTTC.

The chain has TRBV14 and TRBJ1-4; D is unclear. Trimming cost V 4 bases and J 8 bases, with 11 bases left between them. Germline CDR1 reads SGHDN; CDR2 reads FVKESK. CDR3 length: 13 amino acids. CDR3 in amino acids: CASSLRRAEKLFF. As DNA, the CDR3 is TGTGCCAGCAGCCTAAGAAGGGCCGAAAAACTGTTTTTT.

Within the sample, this clone is medium-sized. The chain joins TRBV6-5 to TRBJ2-7; no clear D. Germline V gene sequence: CDR1 MNHEY, CDR2 SVGAGI. V dropped 2 bases and J dropped 0 bases, with 5 bases sitting between them. The length of the CDR3 is 13 residues. The DNA of the CDR3 is TGTGCCAGCAGTTACGGTACCTCCTACGAGCAGTACTTC. Its translation: CASSYGTSYEQYF.

The genes are TRBV6-5 and TRBJ2-5; D possibly corresponds to TRBD1 (6 bases). This CDR3 is built from 15 residues. V was clipped by 5 bases and J by 4 bases, with 17 bases between them. Germline lookup yields CDR1 MNHEY and CDR2 SVGAGI. The CDR3 loop reads CASSTDGGQLETQYF. The CDR3 DNA sequence: TGTGCCAGCAGTACCGATGGGGGCCAACTAGAGACCCAGTACTTC.

The rearrangement uses TRBV27 and TRBJ2-1; TRBD1 agrees at 9 bases. The V gene end was trimmed by 5 bases and the J gene end by 9 bases; junction bases not matched to a gene: 14. CDR3 length: 16 residues. Looked up from germline, CDR1 is MNHEY and CDR2 is SMNVEV (reference sequence). CDR3 DNA: TGTGCCAGCAGTCCATACCGGGACAGGGTGACAAGTGAGCAGTTCTTC. Its protein is CASSPYRDRVTSEQFF.

The CDR3 bases are TGTGCCAGCTCACCACGAGCGGGAGGCGAGGAGACCCAGTACTTC. It yields the protein CASSPRAGGEETQYF. The chain uses TRBV18 and TRBJ2-5; 9 positions agree with TRBD2. The CDR3 has 15 residues. V was pared by 1 base and J by 5 bases, with 5 bases of the junction left unmatched. Germline loops: CDR1 KGHSH, CDR2 LQKENI.